This T cell receptor beta chain was recovered during a study of PD-1 blockade in classical Hodgkin lymphoma. Whole-study findings and limits: After ASCT, patients who started nivolumab under 1 year later were excluded. Patients with a complete response exhibited baseline diversity comparable to newly diagnosed patients. Possibly reflecting disease activity or prior therapy, repertoire differences have causes that remain undefined. Baseline TCR diversity was reportedly lower in newly diagnosed patients than in healthy donors. It was reported as lower still in relapsed/refractory patients.

The time point: cycle 4 day 1 (C4D1), after six to seven weeks of nivolumab. Each patient's relapse followed autologous stem cell transplantation, and brentuximab vedotin exposure varied. This CDR3 contains 14 residues. Germline V gives CDR1 SGHAT, CDR2 FQNNGV. The junction had 5 bases not matched to a gene; V was cut back by 4 bases and J by 3 bases. Regarding this clone: Antigen unknown.

Measured with immunoSEQ multiplex PCR; TCRdb has only the in-frame clones, and not every one. This table has approximately 30,000 clones, around 72% appearing once. The clonotype was recovered from a human donor with classical Hodgkin lymphoma. This chain joins TRBV11-2 and TRBJ2-5; TRBD2 matches at 7 bases. The sample was peripheral blood mononuclear cells (PBMCs), taken before the fourth cycle of nivolumab. The CDR3 sequence: CASSSSSGEETQYF. CDR3 DNA: TGTGCCAGCAGCTCGTCTAGCGGTGAAGAGACCCAGTACTTC.